The sequence of this T cell receptor (beta chain) was determined in a study of CD8+CD57+ T cells in acquired aplastic anemia. TCR beta VDJ and CDR3 profiles were obtained from a genomic DNA template. TCRdb reprocessed the reads with MiXCR, giving one entry per CDR3 protein. The data hold approximately 380,000 distinct CDR3 sequences, with about two thirds observed a single time. The CDR3 has 14 amino acids. J gave up 8 bases and V 8 bases, and 14 bases lay outside the gene matches. Germline CDR1 SGHAT, CDR2 FQNNGV. The sample comprised sorted CD4+, CD8+, or CD8+CD57+ T cells (not recorded which) from PBMCs. The V gene is TRBV11-2, the J gene TRBJ1-2, with 7 bases fitting TRBD1. This receptor was obtained from a human donor in good health, serving as a control. Here the CDR3 reads CASRPDVTGQGYTF. As DNA, the CDR3 is TGTGCCAGCCGCCCCGACGTGACAGGGCAAGGCTACACCTTC.